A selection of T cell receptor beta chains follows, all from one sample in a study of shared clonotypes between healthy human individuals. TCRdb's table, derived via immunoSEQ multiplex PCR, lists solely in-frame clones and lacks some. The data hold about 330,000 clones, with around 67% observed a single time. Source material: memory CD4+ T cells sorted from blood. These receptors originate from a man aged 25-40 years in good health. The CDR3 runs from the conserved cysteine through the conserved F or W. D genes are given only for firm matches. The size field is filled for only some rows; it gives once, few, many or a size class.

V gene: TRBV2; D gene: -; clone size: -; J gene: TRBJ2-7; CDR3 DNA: TGTGCCAGCAGTGGCCCGAGACGACGAAATTCCTACGAGCAGTACTTC; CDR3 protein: CASSGPRRRNSYEQYF
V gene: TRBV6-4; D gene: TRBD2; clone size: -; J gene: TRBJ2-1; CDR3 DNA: TGTGCCACCCCACGCCCGGGACAGGGACTAGCGGGGGGATACAATGAGCAGTTCTTC; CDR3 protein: CATPRPGQGLAGGYNEQFF
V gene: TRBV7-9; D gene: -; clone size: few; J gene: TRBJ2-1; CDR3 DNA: TGTGCCAGTGACCGGCTTGGCGGAAGTTACAATGAGCAGTTCTTC; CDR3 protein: CASDRLGGSYNEQFF
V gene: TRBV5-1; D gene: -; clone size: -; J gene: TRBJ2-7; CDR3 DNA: TGCGCCAGCAGCTTCGACTTCCACGAGCAGTACTTC; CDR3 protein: CASSFDFHEQYF
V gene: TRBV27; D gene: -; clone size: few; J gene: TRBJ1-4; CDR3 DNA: TGTGCCAGCAGTCCGCCAGGGGCGGGTAATGAAAAACTGTTTTTT; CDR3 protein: CASSPPGAGNEKLFF
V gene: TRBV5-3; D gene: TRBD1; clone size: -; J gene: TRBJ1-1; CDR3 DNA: TGTGCCAGAAGCTGGGGACAGGGGAGGTTTGTGGCTTTCTTT; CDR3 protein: CARSWGQGRFVAFF
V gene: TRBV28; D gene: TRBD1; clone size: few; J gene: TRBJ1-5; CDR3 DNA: TGTGCCAGCATCCTTGATCAGGGGGCTCATCAGCCCCAGCATTTT; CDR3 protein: CASILDQGAHQPQHF
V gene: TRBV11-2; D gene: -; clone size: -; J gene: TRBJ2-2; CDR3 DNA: TGTGCCAGCAGCTTGACCACGAGGGTCGGGGAGCTGTTTTTT; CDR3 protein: CASSLTTRVGELFF
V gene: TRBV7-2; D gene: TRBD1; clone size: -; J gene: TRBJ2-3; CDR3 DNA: TGTGCCAGCAGCTTACAGGGGGCATCAGATACGCAGTATTTT; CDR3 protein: CASSLQGASDTQYF
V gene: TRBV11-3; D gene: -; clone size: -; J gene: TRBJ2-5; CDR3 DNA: TGTGCCAGCAGCTTAGTCGGCGTCGAGACCCAGTACTTC; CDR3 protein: CASSLVGVETQYF
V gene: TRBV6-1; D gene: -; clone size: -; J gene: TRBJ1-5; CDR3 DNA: TGTGCCAGCACGTATCTGGGTGGAAATCGGCAGCCCCAGCATTTT; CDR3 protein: CASTYLGGNRQPQHF
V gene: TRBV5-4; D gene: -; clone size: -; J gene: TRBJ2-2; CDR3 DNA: TGTGCCAGCAGTTCTGGACACCAAACCGGGGAGCTGTTTTTT; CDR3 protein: CASSSGHQTGELFF
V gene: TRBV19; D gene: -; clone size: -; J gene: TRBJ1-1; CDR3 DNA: TGTGCCAGTAGTAAACCTCCTACAGGGTTGAACACTGAAGCTTTCTTT; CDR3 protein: CASSKPPTGLNTEAFF
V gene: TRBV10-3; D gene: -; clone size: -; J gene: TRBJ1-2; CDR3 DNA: TGTGCCATCAGTGAGTCGACCGTACCCCAGGGGTTTGTGGGCTACACCTTC; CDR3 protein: CAISESTVPQGFVGYTF
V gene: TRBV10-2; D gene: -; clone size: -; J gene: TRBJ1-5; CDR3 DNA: TGCGCCAGCAGTGAGAGACGCGTCAATCAGCCCCAGCATTTT; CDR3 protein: CASSERRVNQPQHF
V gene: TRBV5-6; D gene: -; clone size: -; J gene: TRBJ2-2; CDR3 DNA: TGTGCCAGCAGCTTGTCCGGGCAGCCCGAAACGAACACCGGGGAGCTGTTTTTT; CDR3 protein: CASSLSGQPETNTGELFF
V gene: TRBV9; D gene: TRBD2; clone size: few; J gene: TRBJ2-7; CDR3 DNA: TGTGCCAGCAACGAAGCGGGAGTGCCCTCCGAGCAGTACTTC; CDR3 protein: CASNEAGVPSEQYF
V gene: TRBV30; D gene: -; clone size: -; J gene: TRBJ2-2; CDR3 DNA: TGTGCCTGGAGTAGTTTGGGAGTACCCGGGGAGCTGTTTTTT; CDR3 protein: CAWSSLGVPGELFF
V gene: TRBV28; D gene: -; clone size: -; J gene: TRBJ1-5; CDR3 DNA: TGTGCCAGCAGAACGGGTGGCCAGCCCCAGCATTTT; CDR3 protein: CASRTGGQPQHF
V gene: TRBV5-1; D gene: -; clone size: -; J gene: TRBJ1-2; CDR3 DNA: TGCGCCAGCAGCTTGACGCCCTACTATGGCTACACCTTC; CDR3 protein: CASSLTPYYGYTF
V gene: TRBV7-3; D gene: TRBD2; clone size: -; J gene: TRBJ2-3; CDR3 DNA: TGTGCCAGCAGTTTAACCCCAGCGGGAGGACTACGGGGAGGCACAGATACGCAGTATTTT; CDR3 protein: CASSLTPAGGLRGGTDTQYF
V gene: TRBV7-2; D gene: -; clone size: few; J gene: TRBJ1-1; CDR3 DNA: TGTGCCAGCAGCTTAATTACGCTATCACAGCTATTGAACACTGAAGCTTTCTTT; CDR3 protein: CASSLITLSQLLNTEAFF
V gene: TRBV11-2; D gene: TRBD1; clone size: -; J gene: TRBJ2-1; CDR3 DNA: TGTGCCAGCAGCTTAGATGGGACAGGGCTTTTAATAACGAGCAATGAGCAGTTCTTC; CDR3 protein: CASSLDGTGLLITSNEQFF
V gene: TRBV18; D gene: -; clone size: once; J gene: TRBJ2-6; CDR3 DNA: TGTGCCAGCTCCCAGGTTAGCCACTCTGGGGCCAACGTCCTGACTTTC; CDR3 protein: CASSQVSHSGANVLTF
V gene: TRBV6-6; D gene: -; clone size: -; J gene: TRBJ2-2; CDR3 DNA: TGTGCCAGCAGTTCCCCGCCAGGGGGGGAGCTGTTTTTT; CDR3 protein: CASSSPPGGELFF
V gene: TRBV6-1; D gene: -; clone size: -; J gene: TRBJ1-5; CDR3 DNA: TGTGCCAGCAGTGAATCCGCAGACAGCAGCAATCAGCCCCAGCATTTT; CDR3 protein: CASSESADSSNQPQHF
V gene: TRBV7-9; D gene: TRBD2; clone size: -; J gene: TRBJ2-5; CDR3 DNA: TGTGCCAGCAGCTTGACGGGAGGGTCAGAGACCCAGTACTTC; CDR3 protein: CASSLTGGSETQYF
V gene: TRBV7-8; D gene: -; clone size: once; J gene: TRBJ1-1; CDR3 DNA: TGTGCCAGCAGCTTAGTTCGTGGAATGAACACTGAAGCTTTCTTT; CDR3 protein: CASSLVRGMNTEAFF
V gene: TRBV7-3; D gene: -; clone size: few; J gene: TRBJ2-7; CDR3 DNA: TGTGCCAGCGGGGACCCTTGGGACGAGCAGTACTTC; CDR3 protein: CASGDPWDEQYF